One sample yielded the 5 T cell receptor beta chains listed below, sequenced in a study of cytotoxic CD8 clonotypes in ibrutinib-treated CLL. TCRdb's table, derived via immunoSEQ multiplex PCR, lists solely in-frame clones and lacks some. The sample yields some 130,000 clones, 91% seen once. Material: PBMCs, obtained after 12 months of ibrutinib treatment. The receptors were gathered from a human donor with chronic lymphocytic leukemia.

The chain combines TRBV19 with TRBJ1-1, with a tentative D call TRBD1 (5 bases). Per germline, CDR1 LNHDA and CDR2 SQIVND (reference sequence). The CDR3 loop spans 15 amino acids. Trimming removed 2 bases from V and 1 base from J, with 11 bases in between. This chain's CDR3 is CASSIRVGPNTEAFF. DNA for the CDR3: TGTGCCAGTAGTATAAGAGTGGGGCCGAACACTGAAGCTTTCTTT.

The V gene is TRBV6-6, the J gene TRBJ2-7; D call uncertain. The CDR3 is made up of 11 amino acids. Germline V lookup: CDR1 MNHNY, CDR2 SVGAGI (reference sequence). V was trimmed by 5 bases and J by 7 bases, leaving 9 bases between them. The CDR3 region is CASSMQVEQYF. The CDR3 region has the DNA TGTGCCAGCAGTATGCAGGTAGAGCAGTACTTC.

V usage is TRBV28 and J usage is TRBJ1-2; a weak D match, TRBD1 (6 bases). V was cut by 6 bases and J by 5 bases, with 13 bases left in between. CDR3 length equals 13 residues. Germline V gives CDR1 MDHEN, CDR2 SYDVKM. DNA for the CDR3: TGTGCCAGCAGGAGGGGGGCGGGATATGGCTACACCTTC. Protein product: CASRRGAGYGYTF.

This clone was found once. V is TRBV9 and J is TRBJ2-1; 11 bases are a match to TRBD2. CDR3 size: 14 residues. Trimming at V came to 2 bases and at J to 6 bases, leaving 1 base not matched to a gene. CDR1 SGDLS and CDR2 YYNGEE come from the germline V gene. CDR3 residues: CASSVTSGVNEQFF. CDR3 bases: TGTGCCAGCAGCGTGACTAGCGGGGTCAATGAGCAGTTCTTC.

V gene TRBV27 combines with J gene TRBJ2-5; possibly TRBD2 for D (5 bases). Germline CDR1 MNHEY, CDR2 SMNVEV (reference sequence). The V end was cut by 5 bases, the J end by 4 bases, with 17 bases between. This CDR3 has 15 amino acids. The CDR3 sequence: CASSRSGRGPETQYF. CDR3 DNA: TGTGCCAGCAGTCGGAGCGGAAGAGGTCCAGAGACCCAGTACTTC.